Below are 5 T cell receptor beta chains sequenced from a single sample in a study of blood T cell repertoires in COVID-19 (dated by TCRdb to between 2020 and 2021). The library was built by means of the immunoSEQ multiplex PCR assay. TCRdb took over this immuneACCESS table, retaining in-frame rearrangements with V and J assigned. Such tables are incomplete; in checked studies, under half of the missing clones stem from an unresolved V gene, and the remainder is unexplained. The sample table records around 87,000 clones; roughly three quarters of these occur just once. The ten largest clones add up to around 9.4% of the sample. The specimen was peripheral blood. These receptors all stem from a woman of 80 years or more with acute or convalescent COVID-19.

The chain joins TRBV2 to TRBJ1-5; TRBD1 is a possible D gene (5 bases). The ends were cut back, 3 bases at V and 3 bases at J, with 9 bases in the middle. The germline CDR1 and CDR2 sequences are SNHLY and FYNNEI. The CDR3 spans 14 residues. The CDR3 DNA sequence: TGTGCCAGCAGTGACGGCAGGGCCAATCAGCCCCAGCATTTT. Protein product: CASSDGRANQPQHF.

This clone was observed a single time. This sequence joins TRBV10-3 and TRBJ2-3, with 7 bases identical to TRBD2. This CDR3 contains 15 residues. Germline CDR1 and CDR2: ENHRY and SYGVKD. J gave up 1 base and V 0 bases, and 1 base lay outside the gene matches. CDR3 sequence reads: CAISESLAGTDTQYF. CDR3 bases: TGTGCCATCAGTGAGTCCCTAGCGGGCACAGATACGCAGTATTTT.

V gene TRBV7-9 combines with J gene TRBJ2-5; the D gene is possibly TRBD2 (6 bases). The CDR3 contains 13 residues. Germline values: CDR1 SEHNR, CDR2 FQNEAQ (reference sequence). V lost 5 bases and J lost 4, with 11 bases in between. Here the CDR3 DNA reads TGTGCCAGCAGCCGGGGGAGTTCAGAGACCCAGTACTTC. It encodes CASSRGSSETQYF.

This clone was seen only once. The CDR3, as DNA: TGTGCCAGCAGCTACGACAGCCGGGGGTACAATGAGCAGTTCTTC. Translated: CASSYDSRGYNEQFF. The chain employs TRBV11-3 and TRBJ2-1; weak D call: TRBD2 (6 bases). The V end lost 4 bases, the J end lost 4 bases, and 14 bases lay between the germline ends. Germline V gene lookup returns CDR1 SGHNT and CDR2 YENEEA. The CDR3 is 15 amino acids.

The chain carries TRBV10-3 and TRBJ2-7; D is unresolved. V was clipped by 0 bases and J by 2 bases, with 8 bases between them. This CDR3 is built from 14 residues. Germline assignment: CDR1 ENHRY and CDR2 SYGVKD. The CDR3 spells CAISESLYTYEQYF. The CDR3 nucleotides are TGTGCCATCAGTGAGTCCCTCTATACCTACGAGCAGTACTTC.